Below are 26 T cell receptor beta chains sequenced from a single sample in a study of OX40 agonist ivuxolimab in advanced cancers. Using immunoSEQ multiplex PCR, the repertoire was profiled, and TCRdb retains in-frame clones only, with some absent. The data hold about 120,000 clones, with around 93% observed a single time. Specimen: CD4+ or CD8+ T cells sorted from blood, collected in a trial of the OX40 agonist ivuxolimab. Source of these receptors: an adult with an advanced solid tumor such as melanoma, head and neck, liver or kidney cancer.

This clone was detected once. At one of its ends the junction is not consistent with the germline gene, which may arise from a read error. The chain combines TRBV7-8 with TRBJ1-2; perhaps TRBD1 as D (6 bases). The length of the CDR3 is 16 residues. The V gene's germline CDR1 is SGHVS and CDR2 FQNEAQ. The CDR3: CASSMTSRGQNSGYTF. The CDR3 region has the DNA TGTGCCAGCAGTATGACGTCTCGGGGACAAAACTCTGGCTACACCTTC.

The chain's CDR3 is CASSHHTDSRPPGEQFF. Written as DNA, the CDR3 is TGCGCCAGCAGCCACCACACGGACTCCAGGCCCCCCGGTGAGCAGTTCTTC. The V and J genes are TRBV4-1 and TRBJ2-1, with a weak D call TRBD2 (5 bases). This CDR3 is built from 17 residues. Germline assignment: CDR1 MGHRA and CDR2 YSYEKL. V lost 3 bases to trimming and J lost 9 bases, with 24 bases between them.

The V and J genes are TRBV7-2 and TRBJ2-7, with 7 bases aligning to TRBD1. Germline CDR1 reads SGHTA; CDR2 reads FQGNSA. The J segment lost 6 bases and the V segment lost 1 base, leaving 12 bases of the junction unmatched. This CDR3 is built from 16 residues. Here the CDR3 DNA reads TGTGCCAGCAGCTTAGTGGGCACAGGGGCCCAGAGCGAGCAGTACTTC. This sequence encodes CASSLVGTGAQSEQYF.

This chain connects TRBV5-4 to TRBJ1-1; weak D call: TRBD1 (5 bases). Per the germline V gene, CDR1 is SGHNT and CDR2 is YYREEE (reference sequence). The ends were cut back, 4 bases at V and 8 bases at J, with 12 bases in the middle. The CDR3 spans 12 residues. CDR3 sequence reads: CASSQWGREAFF. The CDR3 nucleotides are TGTGCCAGCAGCCAGTGGGGACGAGAAGCTTTCTTT.

The gene calls are TRBV19 and TRBJ1-4, with TRBD1 matching 7 bases. The CDR3 has 14 amino acids. With V trimmed by 4 bases and J by 7 bases, 6 bases remained unmatched. The germline CDR1 and CDR2 sequences are LNHDA and SQIVND (reference sequence). The CDR3 protein is CASSTRGTGEKLFF. The CDR3 DNA is TGTGCCAGTAGTACCAGGGGGACGGGTGAAAAACTGTTTTTT.

This clone was seen only once. The genes are TRBV5-5 and TRBJ2-1, with unresolved D. The CDR3 spans 14 residues. With 4 bases removed from V and 9 bases from J, the gap between germline ends came to 17 bases. Germline V lookup: CDR1 SGHKS, CDR2 YYEKEE (reference sequence). The CDR3 loop reads CASSPMKGRSEQFF. CDR3 sequence (DNA): TGTGCCAGCAGCCCCATGAAGGGCCGTAGTGAGCAGTTCTTC.

The gene calls are TRBV19 and TRBJ2-7; D unclear. The CDR3 covers 15 residues. Between the trimmed V and J ends, which lost 5 bases and 3 bases, there was a span of 17 bases. Germline CDR1 reads LNHDA; CDR2 reads SQIVND (reference sequence). CDR3 amino acids: CASSSPADANYEQYF. As DNA, the CDR3 is TGTGCCAGTAGTTCTCCGGCGGACGCCAACTACGAGCAGTACTTC.

The chain couples TRBV7-9 to TRBJ2-1; D is uncertain. The length of the CDR3 is 11 residues. Germline V gene sequence: CDR1 SEHNR, CDR2 FQNEAQ (reference sequence). V lost 3 bases, J lost 8 bases, and 5 bases lay in between. The CDR3 region has the DNA TGTGCCAGCAGCTTGGCGGATGAGCAGTTCTTC. It encodes CASSLADEQFF.

The chain uses TRBV7-7 and TRBJ2-1, with 9 bases lining up with TRBD1. Looked up from germline, CDR1 is SSHAT and CDR2 is FNYEAQ (reference sequence). With 3 bases clipped from V and 10 bases from J, the junction kept 4 bases outside the gene matches. The CDR3 is 13 residues long. CDR3 amino acids: CASSFDDRGEQFF. CDR3 bases: TGTGCCAGCAGCTTCGATGACAGGGGGGAGCAGTTCTTC.

CDR3: CASSGTPGGNQPQHF. CDR3 nucleotide sequence: TGTGCCAGTAGTGGAACCCCAGGGGGCAATCAGCCCCAGCATTTT. The chain couples TRBV19 to TRBJ1-5; D may be TRBD1 (6 bases). This CDR3 has 15 residues. CDR1 and CDR2 from the germline V gene are LNHDA and SQIVND (reference sequence). The V and J ends lost 5 bases and 2 bases respectively, with 13 bases between them.

The rearrangement uses TRBV5-1 and TRBJ1-4; D gene uncertain. Germline V gene lookup returns CDR1 SGHRS and CDR2 YFSETQ. This CDR3 has 12 amino acids. V dropped 5 bases and J dropped 4 bases, with 6 bases sitting between them. In nucleotides, the CDR3 is TGCGCCAGCAGTGGGAGTAATGAAAAACTGTTTTTT. Residues: CASSGSNEKLFF.

The chain couples TRBV10-1 to TRBJ2-6, with 11 bases aligning to TRBD1. This CDR3 has 17 residues. Germline CDR1 reads WNHNN; CDR2 reads SYGVQD (reference sequence). V was pared by 5 bases and J by 3 bases, with 6 bases of the junction left unmatched. The CDR3 sequence: CASSLPGQGDGANVLTF. The CDR3, as DNA: TGCGCCAGCAGTCTCCCGGGACAGGGGGATGGGGCCAACGTCCTGACTTTC.

The chain uses TRBV9 and TRBJ2-3, with TRBD1 identical over 10 bases. Germline CDR1 SGDLS, CDR2 YYNGEE. The CDR3 is 14 amino acids. V lost 4 bases to trimming and J lost 3 bases; unmatched junction nucleotides: 2. The CDR3 nucleotides are TGTGCCAGCAGCCGGGACAGGGGTACAGATACGCAGTATTTT. Amino acid sequence: CASSRDRGTDTQYF.

The V call is TRBV5-1, the J call TRBJ2-4, with D tentatively TRBD2 (7 bases). The V and J ends lost 0 bases and 5 bases respectively, with 9 bases between them. The CDR3 contains 14 residues. Germline V lookup: CDR1 SGHRS, CDR2 YFSETQ. Written as DNA, the CDR3 is TGCGCCAGCAGCTTGGAGGGGGGGGAAAACATTCAGTACTTC. Amino acid sequence: CASSLEGGENIQYF.

V gene TRBV21-1 combines with J gene TRBJ2-7; the tabulated D call, TRBD1, remains unverified against the DNA. TRBV21-1 is marked as a pseudogene. The CDR3 loop spans 18 amino acids. CDR3 nucleotide sequence: TGTGCCACCGCCCCCCCGGGACAGAAAAAGGGTCGGGTGCGTGAGCAGTACTTC. Encoded protein: CATAPPGQKKGRVREQYF.

The rearrangement joins TRBV20-1 to TRBJ2-7; D gene uncertain. Germline loops: CDR1 DFQATT, CDR2 SNEGSKA (reference sequence). V was cut by 6 bases and J by 1 base, with 7 bases left in between. The CDR3 loop spans 11 amino acids. The CDR3 coding sequence is TGCAGTGCCCGCGTATCCTACGAGCAGTACTTC. This sequence encodes CSARVSYEQYF.

This rearrangement joins TRBV19 to TRBJ1-2, with 7 bases matching TRBD1. The V gene end was trimmed by 5 bases and the J gene end by 6 bases; junction bases not matched to a gene: 12. Germline assignment: CDR1 LNHDA and CDR2 SQIVND (reference sequence). This CDR3 is built from 15 residues. CDR3 sequence reads: CASSSSRDSMHGYTF. In DNA form, the CDR3 reads TGTGCCAGTAGTTCCAGCCGGGACAGTATGCATGGCTACACCTTC.

On this clone: Other nucleotide sequences in the sample specify the same CDR3. The chain uses TRBV6-1 and TRBJ2-7, with D perhaps assigned TRBD1 or TRBD2 (5 bases each). The germline V and J ends were trimmed by 4 bases and 0 bases, with 13 bases remaining between them. The CDR3 extends over 15 amino acids. Germline CDR1 MNHNS, CDR2 SASEGT. CDR3 bases: TGTGCCAGCAGTGGAACCGGGACGCGCTCCTACGAGCAGTACTTC. Translating it yields CASSGTGTRSYEQYF.

V gene TRBV7-6 combines with J gene TRBJ1-5; no clear D. V lost 5 bases, J lost 11 bases, and 22 bases lay in between. Per the germline V gene, CDR1 is SGHVS and CDR2 is FNYEAQ. The CDR3 totals 15 residues. CDR3 protein: CASSQTPAGEGTQHF. CDR3 nucleotide sequence: TGTGCCAGCAGCCAAACCCCAGCCGGAGAAGGGACCCAGCATTTT.

This clone was seen a few times. This chain uses TRBV7-3 with TRBJ1-1, with D unresolved. Trimming shortened V by 1 base and J by 0 bases, and 9 bases separated the two germline ends. Germline V gives CDR1 SGHTA, CDR2 FQGTGA. The CDR3 totals 15 residues. This CDR3 is CASSLNSALNTEAFF. CDR3 DNA sequence: TGTGCCAGCAGCTTAAATTCCGCTTTGAACACTGAAGCTTTCTTT.

This rearrangement joins TRBV5-4 to TRBJ2-1; possibly TRBD1 for D (6 bases). The CDR3 covers 15 residues. V lost 1 base, J lost 7 bases, and 15 bases lay in between. Germline V gene sequence: CDR1 SGHNT, CDR2 YYREEE (reference sequence). This chain's CDR3 is CASSLNSGQLNEQFF. CDR3 nucleotides: TGTGCCAGCAGCTTGAATTCAGGACAGCTTAATGAGCAGTTCTTC.

The chain combines TRBV7-3 with TRBJ2-1; 12 bases match TRBD1. Germline V gene lookup returns CDR1 SGHTA and CDR2 FQGTGA. CDR3 length: 15 residues. The trim removed 5 bases at V and 6 bases at J, leaving 5 bases unmatched. In DNA form, the CDR3 reads TGTGCCAGCAGCCTGTCGGGACAGGGGGCCAATGAGCAGTTCTTC. Protein: CASSLSGQGANEQFF.

A single count supports this clone. The chain carries TRBV6-1 and TRBJ2-1; weak D call: TRBD2 (5 bases). This CDR3 is built from 12 residues. Germline V gene lookup returns CDR1 MNHNS and CDR2 SASEGT. Trimming shortened V by 1 base and J by 10 bases, and 8 bases separated the two germline ends. The CDR3, as DNA: TGTGCCAGCAGTGAAGGGTGGGAGGAGCAGTTCTTC. Its translation is CASSEGWEEQFF.

The genes are TRBV2 and TRBJ2-2; D is perhaps TRBD2 (7 bases). Germline V gene lookup returns CDR1 SNHLY and CDR2 FYNNEI. The ends were cut back, 6 bases at V and 6 bases at J, with 20 bases in the middle. CDR3 size: 16 residues. CDR3 DNA sequence: TGTGCCAGCAGCTGGGGGGGGGCCCGGAATTCCGGGGAGCTGTTTTTT. Translated, it gives CASSWGGARNSGELFF.

The chain joins TRBV6-6 to TRBJ1-1; a weak D match, TRBD1 (6 bases). The CDR3 runs to 14 residues. Germline loops: CDR1 MNHNY, CDR2 SVGAGI (reference sequence). The germline V and J ends were trimmed by 9 bases and 1 base, with 15 bases remaining between them. CDR3 amino acids: CASWRGLENTEAFF. The CDR3 DNA is TGTGCCAGTTGGAGGGGGTTGGAGAACACTGAAGCTTTCTTT.

To note about this clone: This sample includes further DNA sequences coding for the same CDR3. The chain employs TRBV12-1 and TRBJ2-7; the D call of TRBD2 is as the table states it, not checked on the DNA. TRBV12-1 is listed as a pseudogene. This CDR3 comprises 14 residues. The CDR3 DNA follows: TGTGCCAGCCAAAAACATAAGCGGGAGGACGAGCAGTACTTC. Protein: CASQKHKREDEQYF.